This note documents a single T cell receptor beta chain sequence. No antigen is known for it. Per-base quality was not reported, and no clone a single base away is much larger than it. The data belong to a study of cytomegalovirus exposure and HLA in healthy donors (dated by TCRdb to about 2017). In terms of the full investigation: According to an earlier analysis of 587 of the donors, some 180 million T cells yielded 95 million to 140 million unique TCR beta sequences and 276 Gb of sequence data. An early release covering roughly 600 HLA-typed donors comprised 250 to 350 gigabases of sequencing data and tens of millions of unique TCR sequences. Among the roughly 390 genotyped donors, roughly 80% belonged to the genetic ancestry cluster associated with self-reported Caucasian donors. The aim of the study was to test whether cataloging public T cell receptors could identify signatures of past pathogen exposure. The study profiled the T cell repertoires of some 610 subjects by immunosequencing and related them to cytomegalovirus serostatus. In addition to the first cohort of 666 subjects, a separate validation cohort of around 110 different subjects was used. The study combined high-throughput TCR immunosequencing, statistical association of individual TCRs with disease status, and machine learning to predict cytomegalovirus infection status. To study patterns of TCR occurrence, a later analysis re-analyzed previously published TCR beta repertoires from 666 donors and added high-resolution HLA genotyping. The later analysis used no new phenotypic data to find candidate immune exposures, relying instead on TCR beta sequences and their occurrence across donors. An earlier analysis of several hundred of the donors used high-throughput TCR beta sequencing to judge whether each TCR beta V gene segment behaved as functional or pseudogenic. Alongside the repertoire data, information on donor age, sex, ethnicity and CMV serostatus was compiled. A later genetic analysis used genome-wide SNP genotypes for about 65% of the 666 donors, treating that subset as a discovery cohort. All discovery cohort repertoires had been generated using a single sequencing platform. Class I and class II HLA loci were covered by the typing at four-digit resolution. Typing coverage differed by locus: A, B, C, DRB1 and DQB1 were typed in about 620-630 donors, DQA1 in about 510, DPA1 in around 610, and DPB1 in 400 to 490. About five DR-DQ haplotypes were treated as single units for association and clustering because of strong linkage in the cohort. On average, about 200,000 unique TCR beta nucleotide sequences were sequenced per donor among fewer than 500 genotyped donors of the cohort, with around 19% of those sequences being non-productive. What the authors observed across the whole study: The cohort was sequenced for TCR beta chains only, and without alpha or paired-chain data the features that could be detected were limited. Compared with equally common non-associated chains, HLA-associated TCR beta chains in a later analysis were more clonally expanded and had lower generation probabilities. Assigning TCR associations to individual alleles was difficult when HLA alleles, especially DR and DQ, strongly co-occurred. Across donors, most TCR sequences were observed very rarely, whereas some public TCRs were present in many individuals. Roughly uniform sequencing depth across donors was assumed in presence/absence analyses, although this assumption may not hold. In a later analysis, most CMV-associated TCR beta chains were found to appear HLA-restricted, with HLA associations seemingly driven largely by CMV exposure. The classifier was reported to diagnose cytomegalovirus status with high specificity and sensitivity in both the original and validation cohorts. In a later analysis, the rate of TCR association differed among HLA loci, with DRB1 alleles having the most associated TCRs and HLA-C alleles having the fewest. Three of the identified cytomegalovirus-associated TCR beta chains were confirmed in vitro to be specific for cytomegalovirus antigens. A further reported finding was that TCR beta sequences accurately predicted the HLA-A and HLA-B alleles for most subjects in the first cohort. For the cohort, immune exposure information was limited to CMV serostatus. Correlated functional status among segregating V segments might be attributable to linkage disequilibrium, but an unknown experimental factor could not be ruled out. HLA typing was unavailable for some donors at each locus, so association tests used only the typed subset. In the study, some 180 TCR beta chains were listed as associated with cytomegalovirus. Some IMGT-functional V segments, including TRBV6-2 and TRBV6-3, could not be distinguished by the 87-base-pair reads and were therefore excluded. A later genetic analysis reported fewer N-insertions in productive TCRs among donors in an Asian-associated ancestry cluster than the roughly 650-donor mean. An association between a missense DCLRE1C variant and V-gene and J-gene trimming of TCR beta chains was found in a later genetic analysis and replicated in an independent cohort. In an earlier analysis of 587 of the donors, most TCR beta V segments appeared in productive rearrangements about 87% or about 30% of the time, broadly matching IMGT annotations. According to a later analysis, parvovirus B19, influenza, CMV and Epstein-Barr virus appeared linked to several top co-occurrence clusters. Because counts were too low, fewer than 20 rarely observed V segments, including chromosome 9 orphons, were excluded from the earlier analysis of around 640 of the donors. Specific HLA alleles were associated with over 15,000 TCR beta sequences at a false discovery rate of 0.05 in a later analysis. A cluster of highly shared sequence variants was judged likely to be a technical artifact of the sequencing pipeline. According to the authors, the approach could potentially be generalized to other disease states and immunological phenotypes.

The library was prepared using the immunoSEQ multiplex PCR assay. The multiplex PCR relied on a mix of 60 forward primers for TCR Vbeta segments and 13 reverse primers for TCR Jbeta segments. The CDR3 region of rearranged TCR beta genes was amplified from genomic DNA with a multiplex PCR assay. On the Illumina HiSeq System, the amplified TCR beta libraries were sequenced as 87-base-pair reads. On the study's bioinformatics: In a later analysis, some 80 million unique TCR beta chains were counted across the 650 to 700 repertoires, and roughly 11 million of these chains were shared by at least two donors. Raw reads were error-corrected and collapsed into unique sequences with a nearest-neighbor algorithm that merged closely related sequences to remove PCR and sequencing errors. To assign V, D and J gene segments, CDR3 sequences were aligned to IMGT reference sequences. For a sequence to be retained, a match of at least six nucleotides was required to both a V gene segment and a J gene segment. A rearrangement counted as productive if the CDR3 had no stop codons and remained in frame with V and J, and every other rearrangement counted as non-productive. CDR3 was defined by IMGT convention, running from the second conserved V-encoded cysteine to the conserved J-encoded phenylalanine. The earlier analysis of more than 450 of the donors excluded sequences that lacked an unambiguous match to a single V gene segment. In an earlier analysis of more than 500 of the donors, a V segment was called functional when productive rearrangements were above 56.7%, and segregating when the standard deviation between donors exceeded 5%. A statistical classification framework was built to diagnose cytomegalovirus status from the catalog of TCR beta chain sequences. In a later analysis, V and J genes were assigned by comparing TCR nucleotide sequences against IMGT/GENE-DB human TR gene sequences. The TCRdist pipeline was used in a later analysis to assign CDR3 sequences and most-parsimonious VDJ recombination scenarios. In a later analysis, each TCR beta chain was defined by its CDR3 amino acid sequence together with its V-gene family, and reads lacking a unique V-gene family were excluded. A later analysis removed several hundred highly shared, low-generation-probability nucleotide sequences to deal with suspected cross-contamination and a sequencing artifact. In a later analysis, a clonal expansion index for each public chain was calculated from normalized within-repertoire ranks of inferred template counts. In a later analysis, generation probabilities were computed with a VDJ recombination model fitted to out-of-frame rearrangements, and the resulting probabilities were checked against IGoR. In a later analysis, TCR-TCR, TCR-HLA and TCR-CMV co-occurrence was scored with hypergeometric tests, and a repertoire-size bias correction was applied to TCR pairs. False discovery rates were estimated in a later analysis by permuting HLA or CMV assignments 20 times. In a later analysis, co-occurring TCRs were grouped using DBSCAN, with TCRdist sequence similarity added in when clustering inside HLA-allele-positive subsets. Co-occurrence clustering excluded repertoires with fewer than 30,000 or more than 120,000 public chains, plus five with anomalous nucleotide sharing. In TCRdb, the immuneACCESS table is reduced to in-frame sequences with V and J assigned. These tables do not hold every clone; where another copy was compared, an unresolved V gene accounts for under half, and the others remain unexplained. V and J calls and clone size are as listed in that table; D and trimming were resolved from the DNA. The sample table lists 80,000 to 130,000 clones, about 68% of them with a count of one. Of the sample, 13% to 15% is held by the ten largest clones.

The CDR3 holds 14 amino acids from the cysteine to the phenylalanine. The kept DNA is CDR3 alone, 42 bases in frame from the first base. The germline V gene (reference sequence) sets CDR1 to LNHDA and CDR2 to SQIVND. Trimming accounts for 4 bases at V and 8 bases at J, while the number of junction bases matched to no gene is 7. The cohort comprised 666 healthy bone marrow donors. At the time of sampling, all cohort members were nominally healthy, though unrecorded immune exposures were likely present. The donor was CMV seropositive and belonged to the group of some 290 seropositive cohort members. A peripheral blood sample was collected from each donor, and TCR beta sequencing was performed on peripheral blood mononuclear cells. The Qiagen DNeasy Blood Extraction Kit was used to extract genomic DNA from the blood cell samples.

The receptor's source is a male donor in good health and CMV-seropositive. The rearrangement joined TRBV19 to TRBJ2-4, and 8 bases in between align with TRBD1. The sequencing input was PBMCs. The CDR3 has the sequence CASSTAGTGYIQYF. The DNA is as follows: TGTGCCAGTAGTACAGCCGGGACAGGATACATTCAGTACTTC.